The rows below give T cell receptor beta chains drawn from one sample of a study of blood T cell repertoires in COVID-19. TCRdb's copy holds only in-frame clones and misses some; the assay was immunoSEQ multiplex PCR. The table shows roughly 80,000 clones, with 90% to 95% occurring only once. Sequencing was performed on peripheral blood. The receptors stem from a man over 45 with COVID-19, enrolled during active disease. Both conserved end residues are part of each CDR3. Fields, in order: V gene, J gene, clone size, D gene, CDR3 protein, CDR3 DNA. D genes are given only for firm matches. Not every row has a clone size; where given, it reads once, few, many or a size class.

>TRBV6-6|TRBJ2-1|-|-
CASSPTSTNEQFF
TGTGCCAGCAGTCCCACTTCAACCAATGAGCAGTTCTTC
>TRBV7-2|TRBJ2-3|-|TRBD1
CASSSDRGTDTQYF
TGTGCCAGCAGCTCGGACAGGGGCACAGATACGCAGTATTTT
>TRBV24-1|TRBJ1-5|-|-
CATSDGQYSNQPQHF
TGTGCCACCAGTGATGGACAGTATAGCAATCAGCCCCAGCATTTT
>TRBV5-6|TRBJ2-3|-|TRBD2
CASSLAGSSGSNRPDTQYF
TGTGCCAGCAGCTTGGCGGGGAGTAGCGGGAGTAACAGGCCAGATACGCAGTATTTT
>TRBV3-1/TRBV3-2|TRBJ2-1|-|-
CASSQGPMERSPFISSYNEQFF
TGTGCCAGCAGCCAAGGGCCTATGGAGCGGAGCCCCTTTATCAGCTCCTACAATGAGCAGTTCTTC
>TRBV9|TRBJ2-1|-|-
CASGGGGVQFF
TGTGCCAGCGGAGGGGGCGGGGTGCAGTTCTTC
>TRBV19|TRBJ2-7|-|TRBD2
CATSLAGYGFDEQYF
TGTGCCACCTCACTAGCGGGATATGGGTTTGACGAGCAGTACTTC
>TRBV9|TRBJ2-2|-|TRBD2
CASSLGAGGNTGELFF
TGTGCCAGCAGCCTTGGGGCGGGAGGGAACACCGGGGAGCTGTTTTTT
>TRBV27|TRBJ2-2|-|TRBD2
CASSFYLAGGPGELFF
TGTGCCAGCAGTTTCTATCTAGCGGGAGGTCCCGGGGAGCTGTTTTTT
>TRBV6-5|TRBJ2-7|-|TRBD1
CASSYGTESYEQYF
TGTGCCAGCAGTTACGGGACAGAGTCCTACGAGCAGTACTTC
>TRBV25-1|TRBJ2-1|-|TRBD2
CASGLAGGNEQFF
TGTGCCAGCGGACTAGCGGGAGGGAATGAGCAGTTCTTC
>TRBV5-1|TRBJ2-1|-|TRBD1
CASSIGTAYNEQFF
TGCGCCAGCAGCATCGGGACAGCCTACAATGAGCAGTTCTTC
>TRBV5-1|TRBJ1-2|-|TRBD1
CASSTGTGANYGYTF
TGCGCCAGCAGCACCGGGACAGGGGCTAACTATGGCTACACCTTC
>TRBV11-2|TRBJ2-2|-|TRBD1
CASSLKGADTGELFF
TGTGCCAGCAGCTTGAAGGGGGCAGACACCGGGGAGCTGTTTTTT
>TRBV19|TRBJ1-2|-|-
CASSMLAGWGYTF
TGTGCCAGTAGTATGCTGGCCGGGTGGGGCTACACCTTC
>TRBV27|TRBJ2-6|once|TRBD1
CASSKDRSGANVLTF
TGTGCCAGCAGTAAGGACAGGTCCGGGGCCAACGTCCTGACTTTC
>TRBV27|TRBJ2-1|once|-
CASRAGHNEQFF
TGTGCCAGCAGGGCGGGGCACAATGAGCAGTTCTTC
>TRBV6-4|TRBJ1-1|-|-
CASSEQLGTEAFF
TGTGCCAGCAGTGAACAGTTAGGCACTGAAGCTTTCTTT
>TRBV5-1|TRBJ2-2|-|-
CASSSGTLNTGELFF
TGCGCCAGCAGTTCCGGGACTTTGAACACCGGGGAGCTGTTTTTT
>TRBV7-6|TRBJ1-2|-|-
CASSPSVRSGRTIDYGYTF
TGTGCCAGCAGCCCTAGTGTTAGGAGTGGCCGTACTATCGACTATGGCTACACCTTC
>TRBV7-9|TRBJ2-7|-|TRBD1
CASSLTGGGYEQYF
TGTGCCAGCAGCTTGACAGGGGGCGGGTACGAGCAGTACTTC
>TRBV28|TRBJ2-6|-|TRBD1
CATQQGALSGANVLTF
TGTGCCACCCAACAGGGGGCCCTTTCTGGGGCCAACGTCCTGACTTTC
>TRBV10-3|TRBJ1-4|-|-
CASKDRQATNEKLFF
TGTGCCAGCAAAGACAGGCAAGCAACTAATGAAAAACTGTTTTTT
>TRBV19|TRBJ2-2|-|-
CATSGQNTGELFF
TGTGCCACCTCGGGACAAAACACCGGGGAGCTGTTTTTT
>TRBV5-1|TRBJ2-7|-|-
CASSLDWSSYEQYF
TGCGCCAGCAGCCTAGACTGGAGCTCCTACGAGCAGTACTTC
>TRBV7-9|TRBJ2-2|-|-
CASSSFTGELFF
TGTGCCAGCAGCTCCTTCACCGGGGAGCTGTTTTTT
>TRBV6-5|TRBJ2-1|-|TRBD2
CASHAESGSNEQFF
TGTGCCAGCCACGCCGAGAGCGGGAGCAATGAGCAGTTCTTC
>TRBV9|TRBJ1-1|-|TRBD1
CASSGRDRGPMNTEAFF
TGTGCCAGCAGCGGGAGGGACAGGGGGCCAATGAACACTGAAGCTTTCTTT
>TRBV3-1/TRBV3-2|TRBJ1-2|-|-
CASSLTPTGGYTF
TGTGCCAGCAGTCTTACACCAACGGGAGGCTACACCTTC
>TRBV14|TRBJ1-2|-|-
CASSQGPYGYTF
TGTGCCAGCAGCCAAGGGCCCTATGGCTACACCTTC
>TRBV14|TRBJ1-3|-|TRBD1
CASSHILQGGSGNTIYF
TGTGCCAGCAGCCACATCCTTCAGGGGGGCTCTGGAAACACCATATATTTT
>TRBV6-2/TRBV6-3|TRBJ2-2|-|-
CASSYGGPGVSPTGELFF
TGTGCCAGCAGTTATGGAGGACCCGGGGTTTCCCCCACCGGGGAGCTGTTTTTT
>TRBV6-1|TRBJ2-3|-|TRBD2
CASSEDVTSGTSTDTQYF
TGTGCCAGCAGTGAAGATGTGACTAGCGGGACTAGCACAGATACGCAGTATTTT
>TRBV30|TRBJ2-5|-|-
CAWKWEGHLETQYF
TGTGCCTGGAAATGGGAGGGACATTTAGAGACCCAGTACTTC
>TRBV14|TRBJ1-2|-|TRBD1
CASSQVGQETNYGYTF
TGTGCCAGCAGCCAGGTTGGACAGGAGACTAACTATGGCTACACCTTC
>TRBV2|TRBJ1-2|-|-
CASSDRGNYGYTF
TGTGCCAGCAGTGATCGAGGGAACTATGGCTACACCTTC
>TRBV5-1|TRBJ2-3|-|-
CASSFSSTDTQYF
TGCGCCAGCAGCTTTTCTAGCACAGATACGCAGTATTTT